The clone carrying this TCR beta chain appeared a few times. Antigen: not known. These data originate in a study of CD8 T cells in ankylosing spondylitis. Findings and limits, study-wide: Reports say disease-linked clones showed up significantly more in matched ankylosing spondylitis synovial fluid.

TCRdb called the 5' RACE reads again in MiXCR, with one record for every CDR3 protein. The sample includes 340,000 or so distinct CDR3 sequences, under 15% of them seen just once. Germline-derived CDR1 and CDR2 are MNHEY and SVGAGI. Trimming took 2 bases from V and 0 from J, leaving 14 bases between them. The CDR3 spans 17 residues. The sequence came from a male donor with ankylosing spondylitis or in good health (not recorded which). V is TRBV6-5 and J is TRBJ1-3; a possible D gene is TRBD1 (5 bases). Material for sequencing was blood, either unsorted or a sorted T cell fraction (not recorded which). The CDR3 here is CASSYTGTGLSGNTIYF. Here the CDR3 DNA reads TGTGCCAGCAGTTACACGGGGACCGGACTCTCTGGAAACACCATATATTTT.